What follows is one T cell receptor (beta chain) and its context. Its antigen target is currently unknown. No base qualities exist here, and no much larger clone lies one base off it. TCR CDR3 regions were amplified from genomic DNA by multiplex PCR using the deep immunoSEQ assay. Genomic DNA extracted from each cell subset was distributed evenly over all wells of several immunoSEQ 96-well plates, and each plate served as one replicate. Each replicate PCR for sorted subsets received around 200 ng genomic DNA, equal to about 29,000 T cell genomes. Purified libraries were measured with a Qubit 3.0 fluorometer, size-checked on a Bioanalyzer 2100, and measured again with the KAPA Library Quantification kit. Each immunoSEQ 96-well plate was sequenced on its own single-read 150-cycle Illumina NextSeq 550 flow cell. As for the original processing: Because the immunoSEQ output held only junctional sequences and lacked quality scores, the filtering could not match the filtering applied to full-length reads. To assign V/J genes and CDR3, sequences were annotated using PyIR, a Python wrapper for IgBLAST v1.9, with IMGT germline references. Reads were removed for weak V/J assignments (E-value above 1e-6), missing CDR3, stop codons, out-of-frame junctions, or ambiguous translated residues. V3J clonotypes were defined as sequences sharing an identical inferred V gene, J gene, and CDR3 amino acid sequence. Percentage overlap between repertoires was calculated by dividing the number of shared unique clonotypes by the size of the smaller repertoire. RTK rarefaction, the Chao1 estimator, and Recon v2.1 estimates of unobserved clonotypes were used to assess repertoire richness. For all TCRbeta clonotypes obtained by the gDNA method from a handful of donors, generation probabilities were computed with OLGA. In TCRdb, the immuneACCESS table is reduced to in-frame sequences with V and J assigned. These tables do not hold every clone; where another copy was compared, an unresolved V gene accounts for under half, and the others remain unexplained. V, J and clone size derive from that table, while D and trimming were established from the DNA sequence. A total of roughly 890,000 clones appear in this sample, more than 85% of them only once. In total, the top ten clones hold 20% to 30% of the sample.

Relative to germline, V is missing 4 bases and J is missing 5 bases, with 7 bases of the junction outside any gene match. The CDR3 starts with the cysteine, ends with the phenylalanine, and has 14 residues. Only the CDR3 region is kept as DNA, spanning 42 bases read in frame from base 1. The CDR1 and CDR2 encoded by the germline V gene (reference sequence) are SEHNR and FQNEAQ. The sample belongs to a study of shared clonotypes between healthy human individuals (dated by TCRdb to 2018 to 2020). Notes on the research overall: The cohort comprised a couple of women and a few men aged 18 to 49 years. For each donor, CD4 naive and CD4 memory were each run on three plates, CD8 naive on two plates, and CD8 memory on one plate. To estimate repertoire size and how much clonotypes are shared between individuals, the study performed deep sequencing of blood TCR repertoires from about 5 healthy adults. To increase sequencing depth and limit assay-specific biases, TCR repertoire library preparation and sequencing were carried out by different laboratories using diverse techniques. Each donor's leukapheresis produced roughly between roughly 0.85 and 9.5 billion PBMCs.

For the CD8 naive samples, CD45RO-negative cells were positively selected for CCR7, yielding a CD45RA+CCR7+ population from which TemRA cells were excluded. The donors were healthy, HIV-negative adults who had no recently reported acute infections or vaccinations. Every donor was a Caucasian adult living in Nashville, Tennessee, USA. After blood collection by leukapheresis, PBMCs were isolated using Ficoll-Histopaque density gradient centrifugation and then cryopreserved in the vapor phase of liquid nitrogen. Purity and quantity of every magnetically sorted T cell population were checked by analytical flow cytometry. Genomic DNA was isolated from each sorted fraction and quantified by UV absorbance on a Nanodrop 2000c. Overall study results and their limits: Sampling was restricted to blood, and TCR repertoires in tissue are likely to differ from TCR repertoires in blood. Naive subsets generally had larger estimated clonotype richness than memory subsets. Even with the large sequencing depth, rarefaction of the sorted-subset datasets indicated that sequencing was incomplete. Because the study included only a small number of donors, the genetic and exposure-history diversity represented was limited. Based on pairwise subsampling, the degree of clonotype sharing among donors was expected to be affected by sequencing depth. Clonotypes shared by all four sorted-subset donors showed higher generation probabilities than non-shared clonotypes. About 4.5% of naive CD4, around 3.6% of naive CD8, approximately 2% of memory CD4, and around 0.42% of memory CD8 clonotypes were shared across several donors.

The source is a man aged 25-40 years in good health. The chain uses TRBV7-9 and TRBJ2-5; a stretch of 7 junction bases matches TRBD1. Sequenced input: naive CD8+ T cells sorted from blood. The cell subset or site label for this specimen denotes: CD45RA+CCR7+. The CDR3 protein sequence reads: CASSSSTGYETQYF. The DNA is TGTGCCAGCAGCTCCTCGACAGGGTACGAGACCCAGTACTTC. Full variable domain (CDR3 extended with the reference TRBV7-9 and TRBJ2-5 proteins): DTGVSQNPRHKITKRGQNVTFRCDPISEHNRLYWYRQTLGQGPEFLTYFQNEAQLEKSRLLSDRFSAERPKGSFSTLEIQRTEQGDSAMYLCASSSSTGYETQYFGPGTRLLVL.